This TCR beta chain was identified during a study of human T cells and chemical hapten exposure. This CDR3 region has 12 residues. The germline gives CDR1 SEHNR, CDR2 FQNEAQ (reference sequence). The V end lost 1 base, the J end lost 6 bases, and 5 bases lay between the germline ends. TCRdb itself ran the RACE reads through MiXCR, one entry per CDR3 protein. The sample consists of tens of thousands of distinct CDR3 sequences, 7.5% to 10% of them appearing once. Time point reported: patch test 1, 2 weeks after DPC sensitization. Regarding treatment: therapeutic diphenylcyclopropenone sensitization with weekly scalp DPC.

The chain couples TRBV7-9 to TRBJ2-3; D is uncertain. The sequence was collected from a woman aged 40 to 49 with alopecia areata. Some clones in this sample may be carry-over from other donors' samples. Sequenced here: whole blood, sampled in connection with sensitization to the hapten diphenylcyclopropenone (DPC). CDR3 region: CASSLGYDTQYF. The CDR3 nucleotides are TGTGCCAGCAGCTTAGGATACGATACGCAGTATTTT.